The 24 T cell receptor beta chains below come from one sample, sequenced in a study of HIV-infected patients and healthy controls. MiXCR, applied by TCRdb to the 5' RACE reads, yields one record per CDR3 protein. This sample has about 64,000 distinct CDR3 sequences, with 15% to 20% found just once. Source material: CD4+ T cells from blood. These receptors all stem from a human donor in good health.

This chain uses TRBV11-2 with TRBJ1-6; 10 positions match TRBD1. Germline lookup yields CDR1 SGHAT and CDR2 FQNNGV. CDR3 length: 15 amino acids. J was trimmed by 6 bases and V by 5 bases; bases with no gene match: 4. As DNA, the CDR3 is TGTGCCAGCAGCGGAAGGGACAGGGGTAATTCACCCCTCCACTTT. It translates to CASSGRDRGNSPLHF.

This chain links TRBV6-2 or TRBV6-3 with TRBJ2-7, with 9 bases lining up with TRBD2. The CDR3 sequence is 19 residues long. Germline V gene lookup returns CDR1 MNHEY and CDR2 SVGEGT. V lost 4 bases, J lost 4 bases, and 20 bases stayed unmatched. CDR3 coding DNA: TGTGCCAGCAGTTCTTCAGCTGGGACTAGCCCTAAAATACAATACGAGCAGTACTTC. Its protein product is CASSSSAGTSPKIQYEQYF.

This rearrangement joins TRBV7-8 to TRBJ2-5; 11 nucleotides match TRBD2. Germline loops: CDR1 SGHVS, CDR2 FQNEAQ. After removal of 5 bases from V and 4 bases from J, the junction contained 6 bases not matched to a gene. The CDR3 runs 15 residues. The CDR3 loop reads CASSGTSGVRETQYF. CDR3 sequence (DNA): TGTGCCAGCAGCGGGACTAGCGGAGTCAGAGAGACCCAGTACTTC.

The rearrangement links TRBV6-2 or TRBV6-3 to TRBJ1-4; D may be TRBD1 (5 bases). V lost 2 bases, J lost 0 bases, and 13 bases lay in between. The CDR3 runs 17 residues. CDR1 and CDR2 from the germline V gene are MNHEY and SVGEGT. The CDR3 coding sequence is TGTGCCAGCAGTTACCTCCCGCGGGGGGCAACTAATGAAAAACTGTTTTTT. Amino acid sequence: CASSYLPRGATNEKLFF.

This clonotype appeared many times. The chain has TRBV9 and TRBJ2-7; TRBD2 matches 7 bases. CDR1 is SGDLS and CDR2 is YYNGEE in the germline V gene. V lost 2 bases and J lost 1; bases outside the gene matches: 6. The CDR3 runs 15 residues. The DNA of the CDR3 is TGTGCCAGCAGCGTTAGTCTAGCGGATTCCTACGAGCAGTACTTC. Protein sequence: CASSVSLADSYEQYF.

This clonotype has more than one count but fewer than ten. This chain uses TRBV25-1 with TRBJ2-5; 9 bases match TRBD1. This CDR3 contains 14 residues. CDR1 is MGHDK and CDR2 is SYGVNS in the germline V gene. V was pared by 6 bases and J by 7 bases, with 9 bases of the junction left unmatched. This CDR3 is CASRGTGFRVTQYF. In nucleotides, the CDR3 is TGTGCCAGCAGGGGGACAGGGTTTAGGGTGACCCAGTACTTC.

This chain uses TRBV6-2 or TRBV6-3 with TRBJ2-1; no definite D call. This CDR3 spans 11 amino acids. Germline CDR1 is MNHEY and CDR2 is SVGEGT. Trimming pared 5 bases from V and 8 bases from J, leaving 7 bases between. The CDR3 is CASSAGYEQFF. The CDR3 coding sequence is TGTGCCAGCAGTGCAGGTTATGAGCAGTTCTTC.

The chain recombines TRBV6-1 with TRBJ2-3, with D perhaps TRBD1 or TRBD2 (5 bases each). Germline values: CDR1 MNHNS, CDR2 SASEGT. Trimming took 6 bases from V and 4 from J, leaving 14 bases between them. This CDR3 is built from 14 residues. The CDR3 DNA follows: TGTGCCAGCAGCCCCGGATGGGACCCAGATACGCAGTATTTT. As protein: CASSPGWDPDTQYF.

This clonotype was seen at least ten times. The chain's CDR3 is CASSPRAGGDNNSPLHF. DNA of the CDR3: TGTGCCAGCAGCCCCCGGGCGGGGGGCGATAATAATTCACCCCTCCACTTT. V usage is TRBV6-5 and J usage is TRBJ1-6; D is possibly TRBD1 (6 bases). The length of the CDR3 is 17 residues. Trimming pared 6 bases from V and 5 bases from J, leaving 20 bases between. Germline CDR1 MNHEY, CDR2 SVGAGI.

The gene calls are TRBV20-1 and TRBJ1-5; 7 positions agree with TRBD1. With 4 bases clipped from V and 5 bases from J, the junction kept 5 bases outside the gene matches. This CDR3 is 13 amino acids long. The germline CDR1 and CDR2 sequences are DFQATT and SNEGSKA (reference sequence). In DNA form, the CDR3 reads TGCAGTGCTAAGGGGGCAGTAGATCAGCCCCAGCATTTT. Amino acid sequence: CSAKGAVDQPQHF.

This clonotype was counted a few times. This rearrangement joins TRBV6-1 to TRBJ2-7; maybe TRBD1 (6 bases). Germline V gene lookup returns CDR1 MNHNS and CDR2 SASEGT. The CDR3 totals 13 residues. The V and J ends lost 7 bases and 2 bases respectively, with 12 bases between them. The CDR3 sequence is CASNAGDTYEQYF. The CDR3 DNA sequence: TGTGCCAGCAATGCAGGGGACACCTACGAGCAGTACTTC.

This clonotype was picked up many times. The chain joins TRBV10-3 to TRBJ2-3; TRBD2 aligns across 11 bases. V shed 10 bases and J 3 bases; nucleotides not matched to a gene: 12. CDR3 size: 16 residues. CDR1 is ENHRY and CDR2 is SYGVKD in the germline V gene. The CDR3 loop reads CATRGTSGKLTDTQYF. The DNA of the CDR3 is TGTGCCACGCGCGGGACTAGCGGAAAATTAACAGATACGCAGTATTTT.

The chain recombines TRBV9 with TRBJ2-1, with D perhaps matching TRBD2 (5 bases). The CDR3 consists of 12 residues. CDR1 is SGDLS, CDR2 YYNGEE, per germline. Trimming cost V 8 bases and J 5 bases, with 11 bases left between them. In DNA form, the CDR3 reads TGTGCCAGTGGTCGGGGTAACAATGAGCAGTTCTTC. Translation: CASGRGNNEQFF.

This clonotype was detected only a few times. V usage is TRBV10-1 and J usage is TRBJ2-2, with 10 bases identical to TRBD2. The germline gives CDR1 WNHNN, CDR2 SYGVQD (reference sequence). The CDR3 sequence is 15 residues long. The V gene end was trimmed by 5 bases and the J gene end by 4 bases; junction bases not matched to a gene: 4. CDR3 sequence: CASSPGLARTGELFF. The CDR3 DNA follows: TGCGCCAGCAGTCCGGGACTAGCGCGCACCGGGGAGCTGTTTTTT.

Comments on this clonotype: Given a much more abundant clone one base away, this may be a read error. This rearrangement joins TRBV3-1 to TRBJ2-3; the match to TRBD1 covers 7 bases. Germline lookup yields CDR1 LGHDT and CDR2 YNNKEL (reference sequence). The CDR3 runs to 13 residues. CDR3 loop: CASSLQGLDTRYF. CDR3 coding DNA: TGTGCCAGCAGCCTACAGGGGCTAGATACGCGGTATTTT.

This clonotype appeared once. The CDR3 nucleotides are TGCGCCAGCAGCTTGGCCGGGGCGGGCGAGACCCAGTACTTC. This encodes CASSLAGAGETQYF. The chain carries TRBV5-1 and TRBJ2-5, with D perhaps given as TRBD1 or TRBD2 (5 bases each). The V end was cut by 0 bases, the J end by 5 bases, with 11 bases between. Germline CDR1 SGHRS, CDR2 YFSETQ. The CDR3 runs to 14 residues.

The chain couples TRBV12-3 or TRBV12-4 to TRBJ2-6, with D perhaps matching TRBD2 (6 bases). This CDR3 has 13 residues. Trimming pared 6 bases from V and 6 bases from J, leaving 9 bases between. The CDR3, as DNA: TGTGCCAGCAGGGGGACTTCGGCCAACGTCCTGACTTTC. It is translated as CASRGTSANVLTF.

The chain links TRBV20-1 to TRBJ1-5, with D perhaps TRBD1 (5 bases). This CDR3 is 18 amino acids long. CDR1 is DFQATT and CDR2 is SNEGSKA in the germline V gene (reference sequence). V was clipped by 1 base and J by 2 bases, with 21 bases between them. CDR3 sequence reads: CSARGGLSPDPGNQPQHF. In DNA form, the CDR3 reads TGCAGTGCTAGAGGGGGACTTAGCCCTGACCCTGGCAATCAGCCCCAGCATTTT.

The CDR3 protein is CASSGRQGTSGIIEQYF. The CDR3 coding sequence is TGTGCCAGCAGTGGAAGACAGGGAACTAGCGGGATTATCGAGCAGTACTTC. This rearrangement joins TRBV12-3 or TRBV12-4 to TRBJ2-7; 10 bases are a match to TRBD2. The V gene end was trimmed by 5 bases and the J gene end by 6 bases; junction bases not matched to a gene: 16. This CDR3 contains 17 residues.

This clonotype was detected many times. The V call is TRBV12-3 or TRBV12-4, the J call TRBJ1-5, with 11 bases fitting TRBD1. This CDR3 comprises 16 residues. V shed 5 bases and J 4 bases; nucleotides not matched to a gene: 7. Here the CDR3 reads CASSAWGQGENQPQHF. The CDR3 nucleotides are TGTGCCAGCAGTGCCTGGGGACAGGGGGAGAATCAGCCCCAGCATTTT.

This clonotype was seen once. The chain has TRBV5-1 and TRBJ2-7; 9 bases are a match to TRBD2. Germline V gene data show CDR1 as SGHRS and CDR2 as YFSETQ. V was clipped by 0 bases and J by 2 bases; unmatched bases: 3. CDR3 length: 15 residues. The CDR3 sequence is CASSLGGRVPYEQYF. CDR3 bases: TGCGCCAGCAGCTTGGGCGGGAGGGTACCCTACGAGCAGTACTTC. The whole variable domain, filled in from reference TRBV5-1 and TRBJ2-7, reads KAGVTQTPRYLIKTRGQQVTLSCSPISGHRSVSWYQQTPGQGLQFLFEYFSETQRNKGNFPGRFSGRQFSNSRSEMNVSTLELGDSALYLCASSLGGRVPYEQYFGPGTRLTVT.

This sequence joins TRBV20-1 and TRBJ2-3; 7 bases align to TRBD2. There are 16 residues in the CDR3. Germline loops: CDR1 DFQATT, CDR2 SNEGSKA (reference sequence). Losses at the gene ends were 6 bases for V and 7 bases for J; bases not matched to a gene: 19. CDR3 nucleotides: TGCAGTGCCTTAAAGGCGTCGGATCTAGCGGCTAATACGCAGTATTTT. Translating gives CSALKASDLAANTQYF.

The V gene is TRBV5-4, the J gene TRBJ2-2, with D tentatively TRBD1 (6 bases). Germline CDR1 and CDR2: SGHNT and YYREEE (reference sequence). The CDR3 runs to 14 residues. Trimming stripped 4 bases from V and 7 bases from J, with 14 bases between. DNA of the CDR3: TGTGCCAGCAGCCAAAAACAGGGTGGCGGGGAGCTGTTTTTT. This sequence encodes CASSQKQGGGELFF.

This clonotype was recorded many times. This chain connects TRBV4-1 to TRBJ2-3; 8 nucleotides match TRBD2. V gave up 3 bases and J gave up 1 base; unmatched junction bases: 3. Germline V gene sequence: CDR1 MGHRA, CDR2 YSYEKL. The CDR3 spans 15 residues. The CDR3 is CASSQGLGRTDTQYF. Written as DNA, the CDR3 is TGCGCCAGCAGCCAGGGACTAGGCCGCACAGATACGCAGTATTTT.